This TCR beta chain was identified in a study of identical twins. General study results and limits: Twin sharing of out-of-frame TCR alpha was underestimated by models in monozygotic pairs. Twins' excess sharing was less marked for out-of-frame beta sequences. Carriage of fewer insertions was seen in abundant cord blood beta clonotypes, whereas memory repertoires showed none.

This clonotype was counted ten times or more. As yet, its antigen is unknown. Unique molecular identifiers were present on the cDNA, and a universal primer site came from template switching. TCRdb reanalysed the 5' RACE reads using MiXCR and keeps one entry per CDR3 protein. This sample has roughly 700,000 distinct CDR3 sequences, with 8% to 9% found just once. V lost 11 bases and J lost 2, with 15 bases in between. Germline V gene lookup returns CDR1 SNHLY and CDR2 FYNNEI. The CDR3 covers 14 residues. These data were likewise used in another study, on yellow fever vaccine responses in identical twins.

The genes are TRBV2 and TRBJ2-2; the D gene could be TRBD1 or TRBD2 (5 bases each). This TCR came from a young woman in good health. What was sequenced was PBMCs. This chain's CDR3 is CAVAGTVNTGELFF. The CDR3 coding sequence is TGTGCCGTAGCCGGGACGGTAAACACCGGGGAGCTGTTTTTT.